This TCR beta chain originates from a study of blood T cell repertoires in COVID-19. On the study more broadly: PBMCs, B-cell-depleted T cells, or T cells were the source of the cDNA or gDNA that made up the material.

Per the original data handling: How many nucleated cells were present was estimated from reference gene primer amplification. The method was immunoSEQ multiplex PCR; TCRdb's version includes in-frame clones alone and lacks a portion of them. Clone size and V and J calls were adopted from that table, with D and trimming inferred from the DNA. The sample lists 150,000 to 200,000 clones, over 80% seen once, with 3.5% to 5% in the top ten. V was shortened by 1 base and J by 8 bases, with 11 bases between the two germline ends. Germline V CDR1 and CDR2: SEHNR, FQNEAQ (reference sequence). The CDR3 contains 13 residues.

The sequence was collected from a woman between 50 and 59 years old with acute or convalescent COVID-19. Sequenced sample: peripheral blood. This chain links TRBV7-9 with TRBJ1-1; D call uncertain. The CDR3 is CASSLVFGGEAFF. The CDR3 DNA follows: TGTGCCAGCAGCTTAGTGTTCGGAGGGGAAGCTTTCTTT.